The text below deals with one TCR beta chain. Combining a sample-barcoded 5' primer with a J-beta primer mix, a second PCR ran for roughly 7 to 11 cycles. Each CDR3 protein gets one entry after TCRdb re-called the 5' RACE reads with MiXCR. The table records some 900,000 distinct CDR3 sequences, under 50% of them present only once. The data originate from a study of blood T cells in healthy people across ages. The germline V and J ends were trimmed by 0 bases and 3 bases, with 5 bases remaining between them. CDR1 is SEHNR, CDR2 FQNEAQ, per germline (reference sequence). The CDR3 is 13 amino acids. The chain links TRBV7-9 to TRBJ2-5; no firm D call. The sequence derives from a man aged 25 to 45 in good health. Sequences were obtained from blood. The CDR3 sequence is CASSLAEKETQYF. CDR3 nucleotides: TGTGCCAGCAGCTTAGCGGAGAAAGAGACCCAGTACTTC.